This record looks at one TCR beta chain sequence and its context. Its antigen is not identified. These data originate in a study of identical twins. In TCRdb, the 5' RACE reads were re-called with MiXCR into one record per CDR3 protein. Counted here are about 330,000 distinct CDR3 sequences, 9% to 15% occurring once; the ten biggest clones make up 7.2%. Per germline, CDR1 MNHNS and CDR2 SASEGT. The CDR3 has 14 residues. V was pared by 6 bases and J by 0 bases, with 8 bases between. The study, taken as a whole, reports: There is a chance that invariant MAIT and iNKT cells partially muddied zero-insertion analyses.

Another study also made use of these data, one on yellow fever vaccine responses in identical twins.

Sequenced sample: CD8+ T cells sorted from blood. The genes are TRBV6-1 and TRBJ2-2; the D gene is possibly TRBD1 (6 bases). The sequence was collected from a woman younger than 35 in good health. The CDR3: CASRDRSNTGELFF. The CDR3 coding sequence is TGTGCCAGCAGAGACAGGTCGAACACCGGGGAGCTGTTTTTT.